One sample yielded the 26 T cell receptor beta chains listed below, sequenced in a study of cytomegalovirus exposure and HLA in healthy donors (dated by TCRdb to about 2017). The method was the immunoSEQ multiplex PCR assay. For the multiplex PCR, a mixture combining 60 forward primers for TCR Vbeta segments and 13 reverse primers for TCR Jbeta segments was used. TCRdb carries this immuneACCESS record with in-frame sequences only. Its versions omit some clonotypes, under half of them owing to an unresolved V gene in the studies checked, with the rest unexplained. Present in this sample are roughly 150,000 clones, roughly 85% of which were seen just once. About 2.5% of the sample is held by the ten biggest clonotypes. Sequenced sample: PBMCs. Every receptor here comes from a man aged 30 to 45 in good health and CMV-seropositive.

This clone was detected only once. The DNA of the CDR3 is TGTGCCAGCAGCTTGGCCCGAGCGGGAGGGACCGGGGAGCTGTTTTTT. Translating it yields CASSLARAGGTGELFF. The chain employs TRBV5-4 and TRBJ2-2; 10 bases map to TRBD2. CDR3 length: 16 amino acids. Germline loops: CDR1 SGHNT, CDR2 YYREEE (reference sequence). V shed 0 bases, J shed 5 bases, and the junction held 4 bases outside the gene matches.

The chain is built from TRBV11-2 and TRBJ2-2, with 9 bases aligning to TRBD1. The CDR3 loop spans 16 amino acids. Germline CDR1 reads SGHAT; CDR2 reads FQNNGV. V trimming: 5 bases; J trimming: 3 bases; junction bases outside the gene matches: 7. CDR3 nucleotides: TGTGCCAGCAGCCAAGGAGGGACAGGGTACACCGGGGAGCTGTTTTTT. Its translation is CASSQGGTGYTGELFF.

This sequence joins TRBV7-2 and TRBJ2-2, with D perhaps matching TRBD2 (5 bases). There are 15 residues in the CDR3. Trimming shortened V by 2 bases and J by 6 bases, and 13 bases separated the two germline ends. The V gene's germline CDR1 is SGHTA and CDR2 FQGNSA. The CDR3 spells CASSLSGLNSGELFF. The CDR3 coding sequence is TGTGCCAGCAGCTTATCTGGACTCAACTCCGGGGAGCTGTTTTTT.

The rearrangement links TRBV7-9 to TRBJ1-2, with 9 bases lining up with TRBD1. This CDR3 is 17 amino acids long. V was pared by 2 bases and J by 6 bases, with 13 bases of the junction left unmatched. Germline CDR1 reads SEHNR; CDR2 reads FQNEAQ (reference sequence). CDR3 sequence reads: CASSLTGGTGMRNGYTF. The CDR3 DNA is TGTGCCAGCAGCTTAACAGGGGGCACAGGAATGAGGAATGGCTACACCTTC.

V is TRBV7-9 and J is TRBJ2-7; D possibly corresponds to TRBD1 (6 bases). V was shortened by 5 bases and J by 1 base, with 9 bases between the two germline ends. CDR1 and CDR2 from the germline V gene are SEHNR and FQNEAQ (reference sequence). This CDR3 spans 13 amino acids. The CDR3 sequence: CASSRDISYEQYV. DNA of the CDR3: TGTGCCAGCAGCCGGGACATATCCTACGAGCAGTACGTC.

CDR3 bases: TGTGCCAGCAGCCAAGAGTACAGCGGGAAAGCAGATACGCAGTATTTT. Residues: CASSQEYSGKADTQYF. The chain uses TRBV4-2 and TRBJ2-3, with 7 bases that match TRBD2. Germline V lookup: CDR1 LGHNA, CDR2 YNFKEQ. Losses at the gene ends were 0 bases for V and 4 bases for J; bases not matched to a gene: 7. The length of the CDR3 is 16 residues.

A single count supports this clone. The chain has TRBV19 and TRBJ2-3; D call uncertain. The CDR3 is made up of 13 amino acids. The V end was cut by 1 base, the J end by 4 bases, with 6 bases between. Germline values: CDR1 LNHDA, CDR2 SQIVND (reference sequence). The CDR3: CASSIGAADTQYF. CDR3 coding DNA: TGTGCCAGTAGTATAGGGGCCGCAGATACGCAGTATTTT.

This chain connects TRBV6-1 to TRBJ2-4; D might be TRBD1 (6 bases). The CDR3 consists of 15 residues. With 4 bases removed from V and 7 bases from J, the gap between germline ends came to 17 bases. Germline CDR1 MNHNS, CDR2 SASEGT. CDR3 sequence (DNA): TGTGCCAGCAGTGTACTACTTACAGGGATGAACATTCAGTACTTC. This codes for CASSVLLTGMNIQYF.

The chain's CDR3 is CASSQDGVAGGFQETQYF. The CDR3 DNA sequence: TGCGCCAGCAGCCAAGATGGGGTAGCGGGAGGATTCCAAGAGACCCAGTACTTC. The chain is built from TRBV4-3 and TRBJ2-5; TRBD2 matches at 10 bases. V lost 0 bases to trimming and J lost 1 base; unmatched junction nucleotides: 8. In germline, CDR1 is LGHNA, CDR2 YSLEER. CDR3 length: 18 residues.

This chain joins TRBV2 and TRBJ2-5, with TRBD1 as a possible D gene (5 bases). CDR1 is SNHLY, CDR2 FYNNEI, per germline. The CDR3 runs to 13 residues. V lost 5 bases, J lost 2 bases, and 9 bases lay in between. CDR3 DNA: TGTGCCAGCAGTAGTGACAGTCAAGAGACCCAGTACTTC. Protein sequence: CASSSDSQETQYF.

The chain employs TRBV6-6 and TRBJ2-7; 8 bases line up with TRBD2. Germline lookup yields CDR1 MNHNY and CDR2 SVGAGI (reference sequence). V dropped 6 bases and J dropped 6; count of bases not matched to a gene: 4. The CDR3 covers 12 residues. The CDR3 DNA is TGTGCCAGCAGCCCTACTAGCGGCGAGCAGTACTTC. Translating it yields CASSPTSGEQYF.

This chain joins TRBV9 and TRBJ2-1; 8 bases match TRBD2. Germline V gene sequence: CDR1 SGDLS, CDR2 YYNGEE. The CDR3 length is 16 residues. V gave up 3 bases and J gave up 0 bases; unmatched junction bases: 5. The CDR3 DNA reads TGTGCCAGCAGCGCGAGGGGGACTAGCTCCTACAATGAGCAGTTCTTC. Protein sequence: CASSARGTSSYNEQFF.

The chain joins TRBV6-1 to TRBJ1-6; 9 nucleotides match TRBD1. CDR1 is MNHNS and CDR2 is SASEGT in the germline V gene. The CDR3 is 14 amino acids. V was clipped by 6 bases and J by 5 bases; unmatched bases: 2. The CDR3 protein is CASSRDRDNSPLHF. The DNA for the CDR3 is TGTGCCAGCAGCCGGGACAGGGATAATTCACCCCTCCACTTT.

This rearrangement joins TRBV6-5 to TRBJ2-2, with D possibly TRBD1 on 6 matching bases. Germline V gives CDR1 MNHEY, CDR2 SVGAGI. The CDR3 length is 13 residues. V was clipped by 8 bases and J by 4 bases, with 11 bases between them. The CDR3 DNA follows: TGTGCCAGCGGGCAGGGGAGCACCGGGGAGCTGTTTTTT. It is translated as CASGQGSTGELFF.

This chain connects TRBV19 to TRBJ1-3; 9 nucleotides align to TRBD1. CDR1 is LNHDA, CDR2 SQIVND, per germline (reference sequence). Trimming at V came to 4 bases and at J to 0 bases, leaving 4 bases not matched to a gene. There are 16 residues in the CDR3. CDR3 coding DNA: TGTGCCAGTAGTAGGGGACAGGGCCGCTCTGGAAACACCATATATTTT. This translates into CASSRGQGRSGNTIYF.

In its sample, this clone was seen once. This chain links TRBV7-9 with TRBJ2-7, with D hard to call. The V and J ends lost 5 bases and 0 bases respectively, with 8 bases between them. The CDR3 extends over 13 amino acids. Germline-derived CDR1 and CDR2 are SEHNR and FQNEAQ (reference sequence). CDR3 nucleotide sequence: TGTGCCAGCAGCCGACTTGACTCCTACGAGCAGTACTTC. The encoded protein is CASSRLDSYEQYF.

This chain links TRBV7-9 with TRBJ2-7; 13 bases align to TRBD2. Germline loops: CDR1 SEHNR, CDR2 FQNEAQ (reference sequence). The CDR3 totals 16 residues. Unmatched junction bases numbered 2, after V lost 3 bases and J lost 0 bases. The CDR3 nucleotides are TGTGCCAGCAGCTTGACTAGCGGGAGGAGCTCCTACGAGCAGTACGTC. Its protein product is CASSLTSGRSSYEQYV.

This chain joins TRBV4-2 and TRBJ2-7; D perhaps matches TRBD2 (5 bases). CDR1 and CDR2 (germline): LGHNA, YNFKEQ. The length of the CDR3 is 15 residues. Trimming removed 2 bases from V and 3 bases from J, with 14 bases in between. CDR3 protein: CASSQNPGTNYEQYF. DNA of the CDR3: TGTGCCAGCAGCCAAAACCCGGGAACTAACTACGAGCAGTACTTC.

This clone was picked up a small number of times. The chain combines TRBV6-1 with TRBJ1-4; no firm D call. The CDR3 has 9 amino acids. Germline V lookup: CDR1 MNHNS, CDR2 SASEGT. In nucleotides, the CDR3 is TGTCCCCACGGGGAAAAACTGTTTTTT. It translates to CPHGEKLFF.

V and J are TRBV6-1 and TRBJ2-5, with D unresolved. The CDR3 runs 13 residues. Trimming stripped 2 bases from V and 4 bases from J, with 8 bases between. The V gene's germline CDR1 is MNHNS and CDR2 SASEGT. The CDR3 DNA is TGTGCCAGCAGTGAATACCTGGCAGAGACCCAGTACTTC. Encoded protein: CASSEYLAETQYF.

The V gene is TRBV7-2, the J gene TRBJ2-1; TRBD1 matches at 8 bases. Trimming took 5 bases from V and 0 from J; bases not matched to a gene: 6. CDR1 SGHTA and CDR2 FQGNSA come from the germline V gene. The CDR3 runs 16 residues. The CDR3 loop reads CASSHAGGSSYNEQFF. The CDR3, as DNA: TGTGCCAGCAGCCATGCAGGGGGCAGCTCCTACAATGAGCAGTTCTTC.

The chain carries TRBV30 and TRBJ2-3; D unresolved. V lost 0 bases and J 3 bases, leaving 4 bases between the germline ends. The CDR3 has 12 amino acids. Germline V gives CDR1 GTSNPN, CDR2 SVGIG (reference sequence). The CDR3 region has the DNA TGTGCCTGGAGTGTAGAGACAGATACGCAGTATTTT. It specifies CAWSVETDTQYF.

This rearrangement joins TRBV29-1 to TRBJ2-3; TRBD2 aligns across 10 bases. This CDR3 has 16 residues. Germline V gene lookup returns CDR1 SQVTM and CDR2 ANQGSEA. J was trimmed by 4 bases and V by 0 bases; bases with no gene match: 7. The CDR3 protein is CSVEDRLAGVSDTQYF. For the CDR3, the DNA is TGCAGCGTTGAAGATCGGCTAGCGGGAGTATCAGATACGCAGTATTTT.

CDR3 in amino acids: CASSDWTSGKFRNIQYF. The CDR3, as DNA: TGTGCCAGCAGCGACTGGACTAGCGGGAAATTTAGAAACATTCAGTACTTC. The rearrangement uses TRBV7-9 and TRBJ2-4; TRBD2 aligns across 12 bases. Germline CDR1 is SEHNR and CDR2 is FQNEAQ (reference sequence). Germline trimming cut 5 bases from V and 6 bases from J; bases unmatched to any gene: 11. This CDR3 has 17 residues.

The rearrangement uses TRBV4-3 and TRBJ2-3; D not resolved. Trimming pared 0 bases from V and 7 bases from J, leaving 5 bases between. The CDR3 is 12 residues long. Per the germline V gene, CDR1 is LGHNA and CDR2 is YSLEER. CDR3 in amino acids: CASSQDGHTQYF. The CDR3 bases are TGCGCCAGCAGCCAAGATGGGCATACGCAGTATTTT.

This rearrangement joins TRBV5-6 to TRBJ1-1; D gene uncertain. Trimming removed 0 bases at V and 3 bases at J, with 12 bases between. The length of the CDR3 is 15 residues. Germline CDR1 and CDR2: SGHDT and YYEEEE. CDR3 residues: CASSLVGSLDTEAFF. The CDR3 nucleotides are TGTGCCAGCAGCTTGGTGGGGAGCTTGGACACTGAAGCTTTCTTT.